This TCR beta chain was identified in a study of T cell changes during pregnancy in multiple sclerosis. Produced via immunoSEQ multiplex PCR; TCRdb's table is partial and in-frame only. The data hold about 38,000 clones, with more than 85% observed a single time. This clone came up once. The germline gene is not matched at one end of the junction; a read error may be the cause. This CDR3 contains 15 residues. Germline loops: CDR1 SSHAT, CDR2 FNYEAQ (reference sequence). Sequencing used CD8+ T cells from peripheral blood mononuclear cells, obtained in the third trimester of pregnancy. The chain has TRBV7-7 and TRBJ2-2; the match to TRBD2 covers 7 bases. The TCR sequence derives from a female donor with multiple sclerosis, enrolled in a pregnancy study. The CDR3 DNA reads as TGTGCTAGCAGCCCCGGACTAGGTGACACCGGGGAGCTGTTTTTT. Translating gives CASSPGLGDTGELFF.